This TCR beta chain is from a study of blood T cells in healthy people across ages (dated by TCRdb to 2015 to 2017). Study-level background: Template switching captured roughly one uniquely barcoded TCR beta cDNA molecule per two T cells in model experiments. To avoid experimental bias, donors of different ages were randomly spread across the sequencing lanes. The study measured age-related changes in TCR beta repertoire diversity using deep sequencing normalized with unique cDNA molecular identifiers. The study analyzed two additional independent replicas of 1 million unique cDNA reads from the same blood draw for two donors, one aged 18 to 30 and one aged 80 or older. The donors were divided into four age groups: young (average around 16 years), middle-aged (approximately 42), aged (approximately 62) and long-lived (approximately 74).

Systemically healthy Caucasian individuals from Russia, 35 to 50 in total and aged about 6 to 100 years, were included as donors. About 9.8 milliliters of peripheral blood were drawn from each donor into EDTA-treated Vacutainer tubes. Ficoll-Paque density-gradient centrifugation was used to isolate PBMCs, with at least 6.5 million per sample. Total RNA, at least 5.5 micrograms per sample, was extracted from PBMCs with Trizol reagent. For every donor, flow cytometry on a PBMC aliquot measured the percentage of naive CD45RAhigh/CD27high T cells. CDR1 and CDR2 (MDHEN, SYDVKM) derive from the germline V gene. The CDR3, cysteine through phenylalanine, is 16 amino acids long. The read is trimmed to its CDR3 DNA, 48 bases read in frame from base 1. The trim is 3 bases for V and 1 base for J, with a gap of 12 bases between the germline ends. The investigation overall reported the following: Compared with the aged group, more naive CD4+ T cells, fewer expanded clones and increased TCR diversity were shown by the long-lived group, suggesting age selection. Because profiling used bulk unsorted PBMCs, naive and antigen-experienced compartments could not be compared conclusively. Observed TCR beta diversity correlated strongly with the percentage of naive T cells measured by flow cytometry. Observed TCR beta diversity per million T cells fell roughly linearly with age, and a significant reduction was already apparent by age approximately 41. The CMV infection status of donors was not known, potentially confounding age-related changes in expanded clonotypes. Estimates of total diversity from one million sequenced T cells were regarded as lower bounds and underestimates.

Libraries were built with 5' RACE. Sequenced on an Illumina HiSeq 2500. The second PCR ran for about 6 to 11 cycles and used a J-beta primer mix along with a sample-barcoded 5' primer. Each TCR beta cDNA molecule received a unique molecular identifier from a template-switch 5' adaptor carrying 12 random nucleotides. Each sample yielded at least 3 million CDR3-containing paired-end reads. First-strand cDNA was synthesized from all RNA with the Mint cDNA synthesis kit, primed by a TRBC-specific oligonucleotide. Following uracil-DNA glycosylase treatment, all cDNA underwent a first 18-cycle PCR with the universal primers M1SS and BC2_uni_R. The published analysis was carried out like this. Each sample was normalized by randomly selecting 1 million high-quality reads, each carrying a distinct molecular identifier. Reads sharing molecular identifiers were discarded rather than binned into consensus sequences. CDR3 identification, clonotype clustering and error correction used MiTCR with a Q25 quality threshold and the strictest error-elimination algorithm. A nonparametric unseen species model with Euler transformation was used to estimate lower-bound total TCR beta diversity. The raw public reads went through TCRdb reprocessing: fastp at Q25, MiXCR clone calling, in-frame beta chains kept. Identical CDR3 protein sequences are pooled into one entry, listed with their most common genes and DNA. Clone size and V and J calls follow TCRdb, not the original study. In this sample the table shows 980,000 or so distinct CDR3 sequences, 48% of which occur a single time. The ten largest clones capture around an eighth of the sample.

A word on this clonotype: Its antigen specificity is not known. No quality values exist for individual bases; no much larger clone is one base distant.

The chain employs TRBV28 and TRBJ1-4; the best D guess is TRBD1, with 5 bases matching. Sequenced: blood. The clonotype comes from a man under 40 in good health. CDR3 loop: CASSFWGRETNEKLFF. The DNA reads as follows: TGTGCCAGCAGTTTCTGGGGCCGGGAAACTAATGAAAAACTGTTTTTT.